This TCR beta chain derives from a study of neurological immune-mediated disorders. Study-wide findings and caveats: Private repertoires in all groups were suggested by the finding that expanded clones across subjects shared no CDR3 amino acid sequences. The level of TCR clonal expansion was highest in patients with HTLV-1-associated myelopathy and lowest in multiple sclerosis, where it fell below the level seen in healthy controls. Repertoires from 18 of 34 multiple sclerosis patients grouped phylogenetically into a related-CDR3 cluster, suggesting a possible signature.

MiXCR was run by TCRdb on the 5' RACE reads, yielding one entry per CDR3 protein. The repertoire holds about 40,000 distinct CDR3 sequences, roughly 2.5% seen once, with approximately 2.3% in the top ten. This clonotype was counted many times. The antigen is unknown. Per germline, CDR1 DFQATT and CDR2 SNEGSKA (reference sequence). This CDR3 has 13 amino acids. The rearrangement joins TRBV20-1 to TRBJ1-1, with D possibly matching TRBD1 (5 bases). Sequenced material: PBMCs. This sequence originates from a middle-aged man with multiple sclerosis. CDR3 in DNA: TGCACAAGCCGAAGGGGCGAATTCACTGAAGCTTTCTTT. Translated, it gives CTSRRGEFTEAFF.